This T cell receptor beta chain was sequenced in a study of beta chain features in type 1 diabetes (dated by TCRdb to between 2018 and 2020). Turning to the overall study: Patients and healthy donors did not differ in mean age, gender distribution, total cell number or subset yield. A total of roughly 100 million sorted cells were examined across all samples, and RNA yield correlated strongly with the number of cells per subset. In the study, recently diagnosed type 1 diabetes patients and matched healthy donors were compared on the TCRB repertoires of their sorted circulating CD4+ T cell subsets. Naive and central memory subsets were obtained from all 30 or so donors, but regulatory and stem cell-like memory subsets were isolated from only 8 patients and roughly eight healthy donors.

The CDR3, cysteine through phenylalanine, is 14 amino acids long. Only the CDR3 portion is preserved as DNA: 42 bases, with reading frame beginning at the first base. V and J lose 6 bases and 4 bases, and a span of 13 bases separates them. Taken from the germline V gene (reference sequence), the CDR1 and CDR2 loops are SGHAT and FQDESV. In this sample, this clone turned up many times. Its recognized antigen is unknown. Base qualities were left out, and no much larger clone turns up one base away. All of the isolated RNA was reverse transcribed with the High Capacity cDNA Reverse Transcription Kit, so expressed TCRB transcripts were sequenced. Naive, central memory and regulatory T cell samples underwent deep immunoSEQ sequencing, averaging roughly 3.5 million total reads per sample. After sorted cells were lysed in RLT buffer, RNA was extracted with DNase-treated RNeasy Micro or Mini kits, with the choice depending on cell number. Each cell subset was processed on its own to prevent cross-contamination, while patient and healthy donor samples were processed together. The immunoSEQ multiplex PCR was used to amplify TCRB sequences from cDNA, yielding 87-bp fragments that span the CDR3 region. Amplicons were sequenced on the Illumina HiSeq platform. On the authors' methods: Synthetic template baselines were used to correct PCR bias computationally, reads within Hamming distance 2 were collapsed together, and singletons that could not be merged were discarded. Reads were aligned against IMGT so that V, D and J genes, CDR3 length and insertions or deletions at six rearrangement sites could be assigned. Within each subset, clonotype counts were normalized to sorted cell number, and only after that were true diversity and Gini coefficients computed with the tcR R package. Repertoire sharing was quantified using the overlap coefficient calculated on TCRB nucleotide sequences. The clones in this table, taken by TCRdb from immuneACCESS, are in-frame only. Not every clone is retained; where verified, under half of the shortfall comes from an unresolved V gene, and the cause of the rest is unknown. V and J calls and clone size are copied from that table; D and trimming were computed from the DNA. This sample lists 300,000 to 400,000 clones; roughly a tenth were detected once. Approximately 0.6% of the sample is held by the ten biggest clonotypes.

Points the paper makes about the study in general: Shorter templates might be favored by PCR, yet because patient and control samples were amplified and corrected together, any such skew would affect both groups equally. Because the HLA sub-analyses included only small numbers of individuals, any influence of HLA type on TCRB rearrangement was left unresolved. The naive, central memory and regulatory TCRB repertoires appeared to resemble one another more closely among patients than among healthy donors. A moderate but significant shortening of TCRB CDR3 length was observed in type 1 diabetes patients in all four CD4+ subsets. At VDJ recombination sites, patients with type 1 diabetes made fewer insertions and deleted more nucleotides, a pattern implying thymic rearrangement abnormalities. Because cDNA was sequenced instead of genomic DNA, highly expressing activated cells could be over-represented, though the groups showed no difference in activation or CD3 levels.

A single peripheral blood draw of around 0.11 L on average was collected from each donor into heparinised tubes. Using a panel that included CD45RO, CCR7, CD25, CD127, CD95 and CD27, naive, central memory, regulatory and stem cell-like memory CD4+ T cells were sorted on a BD FACSAria II. All sorted populations exceeded 95% purity. PBMCs were isolated right away by Lymphoprep density gradient centrifugation and were stained directly, without culture. So that batch effects would be minimized, each experiment stained and sorted samples in pairs, pairing one healthy donor with one patient. The sequence links TRBV11-1 to TRBJ2-1; the best D guess is TRBD2, with 5 bases matching. The source of this sequence is a young man with type 1 diabetes. Sequenced input: central memory CD4+ T cells from blood. This receptor has the CDR3 CASRGEGSYNEQFF. In nucleotides, the sequence is TGTGCCAGCAGAGGAGAGGGTTCGTACAATGAGCAGTTCTTC.